This T cell receptor beta chain is from a study of blood T cell repertoires in COVID-19 (dated by TCRdb to the early 2020s). General notes on the study: Samples covering the acute and convalescent phases of COVID-19 were provided by collaborators in the United States, Italy and Spain. Where HLA class I and class II types were available, the types were taken from metadata supplied by the sample provider, not from assay-based typing. A freely available public database, intended as a resource for researchers studying the immune response to SARS-CoV-2, is where the repertoires were released. The dataset comprised deeply sampled blood TCRbeta repertoires from subjects exposed to, actively infected with, or recovered from COVID-19. The prospective study material was composed of cDNA or gDNA derived from T cells, B-cell-depleted T cells, or PBMCs. The samples were drawn from two sources: the first 160 participants of the ongoing ImmuneRACE study, and 1,000 to 1,500 subjects contributed by 6 global collaborators. The sample metadata nearly always contained a de-identified subject ID, COVID-19 status, age in years and sex.

Cut back by 5 bases and 5 bases, the V and J ends lie 14 bases apart. Looking up the germline V gene yields CDR1 KGHDR and CDR2 SFDVKD. From the cysteine through the phenylalanine, the CDR3 covers 14 amino acids. Only CDR3 DNA is held: 42 bases, read in frame from base 1. As concerns this clone: This clone's antigen is unknown. No much larger clone exists at a distance of one base, and base qualities are not known.

Study-level results and caveats: Clinical and demographic metadata were provided uncurated, with the amount varying by source and participant.

TCRbeta CDR3 regions were amplified from genomic DNA by means of the immunoSEQ Assay, a bias-controlled multiplex PCR. In the authors' own workflow: Nucleated cell counts per sample were estimated from amplification of reference gene primers within the assay. To quantify the absolute abundance of each unique TCRbeta CDR3 rearrangement, sequence reads were collapsed and filtered. For each sample, productive Simpson clonality was calculated as the square root of Simpson's diversity index across productive rearrangements. Not all clones reach the TCRdb copy of this immuneACCESS table, which keeps in-frame sequences only. Checked studies attribute under half of the gap to unresolved V genes and leave the rest unexplained. Clone size and V and J calls were adopted from that table, with D and trimming inferred from the DNA. Recorded for this sample are about 74,000 clones; 90% of them occurred a single time. The ten most abundant clones make up 8% to 10% of the sample.

Whole blood was collected in K2EDTA tubes by collaborating institutions according to the institutions' own protocols. For TCRbeta analysis, collaborators shipped samples in one of three forms: frozen whole blood, isolated PBMCs, or DNA extracted from either of those sample types. Sequencing was performed on peripheral blood. Recombination joined TRBV24-1 with TRBJ2-5; the D gene is possibly TRBD1, with 5 bases matching. This clonotype was sampled from a human donor in a cohort sampled during active COVID-19. The CDR3 here reads CATSGQGGSETQYF. The sequenced DNA is TGTGCCACCAGTGGTCAGGGTGGGTCGGAGACCCAGTACTTC.